Listed below are T cell receptor beta chains from one sample, sequenced in a study of OX40 agonist ivuxolimab in advanced cancers. Measured with immunoSEQ multiplex PCR; TCRdb has only the in-frame clones, and not every one. This sample yields over 40,000 clones, of which 80% are seen a single time; 5.1% belongs to the top ten. Here the sequenced sample was CD4+ or CD8+ T cells sorted from blood, taken in a trial of the OX40 agonist ivuxolimab. These TCRs come from an adult with an advanced solid tumor such as melanoma, head and neck, liver or kidney cancer. Each CDR3 is given with its conserved first and last residue.

V gene	CDR3 protein
TRBV28	CASSQDRVRSEQYF
TRBV7-9	CASGLGGSTNEKLFF
TRBV18	CASSPELRSTAKNIQYF
TRBV27	CASSLSVGLGGETQYF
TRBV30	CAWKGGKTNTGELFF
TRBV4-2	CASSQVGAGGTDTQYF
TRBV28	CASSSDRRGYTF
TRBV29-1	CSAGARNEKLFF
TRBV4-3	CASSRVLVMGKANYGYTF
TRBV27	CASSSSPGTGGNQPQHF
TRBV10-3	CASKPGGQDWAIDTQYF
TRBV10-2	CASQRRSGGGGDEQYF
TRBV5-1	CASSLALSGQAYEQYF
TRBV7-9	CASSLSGRATGELFF
TRBV4-2	CASSQEAQGGNTIYF
TRBV7-6	CASSLRTRTSGANTGELFF
TRBV18	CASSPPGSALGPDTQYF
TRBV6-4	CASSVELTDTQYF
TRBV6-6	CASSFTNTEAFF
TRBV7-9	CASSFGTGGKNEQFF
TRBV27	CASSFRAPGVGTEAFF
TRBV7-3	CASSPSGIAGHEQYF
TRBV10-3	CAIARQGASSYEQYF
TRBV5-1	CASSWGQGEAGELFF
TRBV5-1	CASSYYRGNEQFF
TRBV5-1	CASRSSRGISSEAFF
TRBV5-1	CASTRGETYEQYF
TRBV4-2	CASRLGTSSGSGELFF
TRBV2	CASSAFGQVGEKLFF
TRBV27	CASSNQGAASPLHF
TRBV11-2	CASSWGDYGYTF
TRBV4-1	CASSQDGLAGGPQETQYF
TRBV28	CASGNRATYEQYF
TRBV5-1	CASSDGQGGGYTF
TRBV7-8	CASSLIGLSGGRYEQYF
TRBV2	CASTTPSRESYGYTF
TRBV29-1	CSVPMYNNNEQFF
TRBV7-9	CASSKIQGFVYEQFF
TRBV7-9	CASSLDGVLQGLETQYF
TRBV6-6	CASSLRNSPLHF
TRBV19	CASSKGLTPLGDEQFF
TRBV2	CASSGTGIQPQHF
TRBV30	CAWSRGSATDTQYF
TRBV18	CASSLRTSGKHNEQFF
TRBV5-8	CASSPRQGWNEQFF
TRBV6-1	CASSVGGEGIVFF
TRBV6-1	CASSPGPFNEKLFF
TRBV18	CATSRGPHEKLFF
TRBV11-2	CASSSGPLKAEQFF
TRBV6-1	CASSLTTGYYGYTF
TRBV18	CASSTKRARGETQYF
TRBV18	CASSPREGTRETQYF
TRBV5-1	CASSLSLVGNTGELFF
TRBV5-1	CASSLEQGSSYNEQFF
TRBV27	CASSSLLKVAGENTGELFF
TRBV2	CASSVVAGVNQPQHF
TRBV6-6	CASSEQSGTGRFF
TRBV6-5	CASSPTANYGYTF